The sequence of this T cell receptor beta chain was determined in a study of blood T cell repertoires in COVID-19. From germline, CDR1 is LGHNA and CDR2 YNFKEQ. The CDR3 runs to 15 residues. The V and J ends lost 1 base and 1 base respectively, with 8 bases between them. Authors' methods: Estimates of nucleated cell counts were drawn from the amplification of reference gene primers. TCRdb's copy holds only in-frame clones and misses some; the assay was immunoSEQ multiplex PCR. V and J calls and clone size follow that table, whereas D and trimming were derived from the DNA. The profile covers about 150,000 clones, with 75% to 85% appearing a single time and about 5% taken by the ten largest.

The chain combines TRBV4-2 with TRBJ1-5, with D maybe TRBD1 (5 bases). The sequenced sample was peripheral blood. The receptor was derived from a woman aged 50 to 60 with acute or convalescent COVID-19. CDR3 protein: CASSQVSGSNQPQHF. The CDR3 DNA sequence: TGTGCCAGCAGCCAAGTGTCAGGGAGCAATCAGCCCCAGCATTTT.